A single T cell receptor (beta chain) is shown here with its context. Antigen unknown. This specimen belongs to a study of cytomegalovirus exposure and HLA in healthy donors. On the study more broadly: There were a few hundred genotyped donors. Of these, 81% fell in the genetic ancestry cluster associated with self-reported Caucasian donors.

Study-wide points: Sequencing likely produced, as an artifact, a cluster of highly shared sequence variants. V segments that were indistinguishable, TRBV6-2 and TRBV6-3 among them, were omitted from analysis.

PCR used 60 Vbeta primers and 13 Jbeta primers. Here immunoSEQ multiplex PCR was the method, and the copy in TCRdb shows in-frame clones only, minus some. Of 90,000 to 110,000 clones in the sample, about 13% were seen once. Per germline, CDR1 SGHTA and CDR2 FQGTGA. The CDR3 length is 18 residues. V shed 2 bases and J 4 bases; nucleotides not matched to a gene: 14. Regarding donors, all were healthy bone marrow donors. The chain uses TRBV7-3 and TRBJ1-1; 9 bases are a match to TRBD1. The receptor comes from a man aged 35-49 years in good health and CMV-seropositive. Sequencing was carried out using PBMCs. In nucleotides, the CDR3 is TGTGCCAGCAGCTTACGTGCCGGGACAGGGAGTGTTTTCACTGAAGCTTTCTTT. Amino acids: CASSLRAGTGSVFTEAFF.